The 6 T cell receptor beta chains below all came from one sample that was sequenced in a study of T-cell memory formation after mild COVID-19. A single record per CDR3 protein comes from TCRdb applying MiXCR to the 5' RACE reads. The sample lists some 260,000 distinct CDR3 sequences; about a sixth were seen once. The sequenced material came from PBMCs or a T cell subset sorted from them (not recorded which). The receptors here all came from a man aged 18 to 35 who had mild COVID-19 (a few samples of this study predate the infection). Cell type and time point are not known.

This clonotype was observed a few times. The chain has TRBV21-1 and TRBJ1-5; TRBD1 was called by the table and not checked on the DNA. TRBV21-1 is a pseudogene. The length of the CDR3 is 17 residues. This chain's CDR3 is CASSKLATGRSNQPQHF. In nucleotides, the CDR3 is TGTGCCAGCAGCAAGTTGGCGACAGGCCGAAGTAATCAGCCCCAGCATTTT.

This clonotype was seen only a few times. The rearrangement joins TRBV20-1 to TRBJ1-1; 8 nucleotides line up with TRBD1. CDR1 and CDR2 from the germline V gene are DFQATT and SNEGSKA (reference sequence). There are 12 residues in the CDR3. CDR3 in amino acids: CRIGQGTTEAFF. The CDR3 coding sequence is TGCAGGATCGGACAGGGAACGACTGAAGCTTTCTTT.

The sample holds a few counts of this clonotype. The chain joins TRBV6-5 to TRBJ1-1; D possibly corresponds to TRBD1 (5 bases). Germline V lookup: CDR1 MNHEY, CDR2 SVGAGI. The CDR3 runs 15 residues. V was trimmed by 10 bases and J by 0 bases, leaving 18 bases between them. CDR3 nucleotide sequence: TGTGCCACACACGAACAGGACCGTTTGAACACTGAAGCTTTCTTT. This gives the protein CATHEQDRLNTEAFF.

Only a few counts were recorded for this clonotype. The chain uses TRBV5-1 and TRBJ2-2; D is perhaps TRBD1 (5 bases). Trimming removed 5 bases at V and 6 bases at J, with 11 bases between. The CDR3 has 13 residues. CDR1 and CDR2 (germline): SGHRS, YFSETQ. In DNA, the CDR3 is TGCGCCAGCAGAGTAGCAGGGTCCGGGGAGCTGTTTTTT. Its translation: CASRVAGSGELFF.

A few counts support this clonotype. This chain links TRBV7-9 with TRBJ1-3; 7 positions match TRBD1. Germline CDR1 is SEHNR and CDR2 is FQNEAQ (reference sequence). V was pared by 4 bases and J by 8 bases, with 8 bases of the junction left unmatched. CDR3 length: 14 amino acids. The CDR3 spells CASSSLDRVDTIYF. In DNA, the CDR3 is TGTGCCAGCAGCTCTCTCGACAGGGTCGACACCATATATTTT.

The chain links TRBV27 to TRBJ1-6; D uncertain. Germline V gene sequence: CDR1 MNHEY, CDR2 SMNVEV (reference sequence). This CDR3 spans 14 amino acids. V lost 4 bases to trimming and J lost 10 bases, with 14 bases between them. CDR3 amino acids: CASSYRGIVSPLHF. For the CDR3, the DNA is TGTGCCAGCAGTTATCGGGGTATTGTCTCACCCCTCCACTTT.